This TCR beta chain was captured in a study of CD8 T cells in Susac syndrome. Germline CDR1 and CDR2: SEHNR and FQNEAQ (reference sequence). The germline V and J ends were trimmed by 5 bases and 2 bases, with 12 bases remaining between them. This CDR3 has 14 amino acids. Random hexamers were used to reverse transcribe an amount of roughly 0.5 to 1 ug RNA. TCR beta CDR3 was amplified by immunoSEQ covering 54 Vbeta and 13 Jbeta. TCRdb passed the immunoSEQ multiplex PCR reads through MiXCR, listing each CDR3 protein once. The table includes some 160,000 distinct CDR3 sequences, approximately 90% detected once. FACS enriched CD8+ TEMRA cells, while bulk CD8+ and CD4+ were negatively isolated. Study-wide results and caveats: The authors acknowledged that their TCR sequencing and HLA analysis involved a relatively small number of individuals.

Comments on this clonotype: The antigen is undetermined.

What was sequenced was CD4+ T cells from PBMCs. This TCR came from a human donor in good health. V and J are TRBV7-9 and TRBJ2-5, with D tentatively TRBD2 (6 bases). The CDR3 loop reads CASSAGTLQETQYF. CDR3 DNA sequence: TGTGCCAGCAGCGCCGGGACTTTACAAGAGACCCAGTACTTC.